The T cell receptor beta chain under discussion was sequenced for a study of cytomegalovirus exposure and HLA in healthy donors. Overall study findings and caveats: A subsequent analysis found that TCR clusters from the first cohort also tended to co-occur in the 120 validation repertoires, with 90% to 95% of cluster scores above 0.

As for this clone: Its antigen remains unidentified.

Profiled with immunoSEQ multiplex PCR; TCRdb holds only in-frame clones, not every one. The sample records tens of thousands of clones, about 90% being singletons. Specimen: PBMCs. This receptor was obtained from a man aged 18 to 30 in good health and CMV-seronegative.

The CDR3, as DNA: TGTGCCAGCAGTTTTCAGAACTACGAGCAGTACTTC. Amino acid sequence: CASSFQNYEQYF. This rearrangement joins TRBV28 to TRBJ2-7; D is unclear. Germline V gene data show CDR1 as MDHEN and CDR2 as SYDVKM. Trimming took off 3 bases at V and 3 bases at J, with 6 bases between the two ends. The CDR3 runs 12 residues.